Listed below are T cell receptor beta chains from one sample, sequenced in a study of T cell clones after liver transplantation. Some clones are missing from TCRdb's copy, which holds only in-frame ones; the method was immunoSEQ multiplex PCR. The sample has tens of thousands of clones; less than 90% are singletons. The specimen comprised CD4+ T cells from blood, sampled at the 22-month timepoint. The receptors come from a human patient who received a liver transplant. A share of the T cells may be of graft donor origin. Each CDR3 is given with its conserved first and last residue. Fields, in order: J gene, D gene, clone size, V gene, CDR3 DNA, CDR3 protein. The D gene is left open where the match is weak. Clone size is not always given. Where it is, it says once, few, many or a class for expanded clones.

J gene: TRBJ2-7
D gene: .
clone size: .
V gene: TRBV7-2
CDR3 DNA: TGTGCCAGCAGCTTTTCTGGCGGGGACTCCTACGAGCAGTACTTC
CDR3 protein: CASSFSGGDSYEQYF

J gene: TRBJ2-1
D gene: TRBD2
clone size: .
V gene: TRBV7-2
CDR3 DNA: TGTGCCAGCAGCTTCGCCGGGACTAGCGGAGAGCAGTTCTTC
CDR3 protein: CASSFAGTSGEQFF

J gene: TRBJ2-7
D gene: .
clone size: .
V gene: TRBV2
CDR3 DNA: TGTGCCAGCAGTGTCCGGAATGGGGGTTACGAGCAGTACTTC
CDR3 protein: CASSVRNGGYEQYF

J gene: TRBJ2-5
D gene: .
clone size: .
V gene: TRBV7-9
CDR3 DNA: TGTGCCAGCAGCCCGAGCTTTTCGCAAGAGACCCAGTACTTC
CDR3 protein: CASSPSFSQETQYF

J gene: TRBJ2-3
D gene: TRBD1
clone size: .
V gene: TRBV29-1
CDR3 DNA: TGCAGCGTTGAAAAGGGGGCGCGTACAGATACGCAGTATTTT
CDR3 protein: CSVEKGARTDTQYF

J gene: TRBJ2-7
D gene: .
clone size: .
V gene: TRBV7-8
CDR3 DNA: TGTGCCAGCAGCCCGCAGGGTTCTAGACGTTACTACGAGCAGTACTTC
CDR3 protein: CASSPQGSRRYYEQYF

J gene: TRBJ2-7
D gene: TRBD2
clone size: .
V gene: TRBV11-2
CDR3 DNA: TGTGCCAGCAGTTCAACTAGCGGGAGGGCCTTCTACGAGCAGTACTTC
CDR3 protein: CASSSTSGRAFYEQYF

J gene: TRBJ1-5
D gene: TRBD1
clone size: .
V gene: TRBV7-9
CDR3 DNA: TGTGCCAGCAGCCTACAGGGGCTGTATCAGCCCCAGCATTTT
CDR3 protein: CASSLQGLYQPQHF

J gene: TRBJ1-6
D gene: .
clone size: medium-sized
V gene: TRBV6-5
CDR3 DNA: TGTGCCAGCAGTTACTCGGCGGGGCCCCTCCACTTT
CDR3 protein: CASSYSAGPLHF

J gene: TRBJ2-7
D gene: .
clone size: .
V gene: TRBV11-2
CDR3 DNA: TGTGCCAGTGGGCCAGGGGGGGTCTACGAGCAGTACTTC
CDR3 protein: CASGPGGVYEQYF

J gene: TRBJ2-3
D gene: TRBD2
clone size: .
V gene: TRBV14
CDR3 DNA: TGTGCCAGCAGCCCCGGGACTAGCGTCGCAGATACGCAGTATTTT
CDR3 protein: CASSPGTSVADTQYF

J gene: TRBJ2-3
D gene: TRBD2
clone size: .
V gene: TRBV2
CDR3 DNA: TGTGCCAGCAGGCTCCGGGGGGCTAGCGGGAGAACTAGCACAGATACGCAGTATTTT
CDR3 protein: CASRLRGASGRTSTDTQYF

J gene: TRBJ1-5
D gene: .
clone size: .
V gene: TRBV5-4
CDR3 DNA: TGTGCCAGCAGCATAGACAGCAATCAGCCCCAGCATTTT
CDR3 protein: CASSIDSNQPQHF

J gene: TRBJ2-1
D gene: .
clone size: .
V gene: TRBV6-5
CDR3 DNA: TGTGCCAGCAGTTACCGAGGGGGGCCCAATGAGCAGTTCTTC
CDR3 protein: CASSYRGGPNEQFF

J gene: TRBJ2-5
D gene: TRBD2
clone size: .
V gene: TRBV4-2
CDR3 DNA: TGTGCCAGCAGCCAAGGGTCGGGGGGGCCAGAGACCCAGTACTTC
CDR3 protein: CASSQGSGGPETQYF

J gene: TRBJ1-5
D gene: .
clone size: few
V gene: TRBV19
CDR3 DNA: TGTGCCACGAGACAGGCGCGGGGTCAGCCCCAGCATTTT
CDR3 protein: CATRQARGQPQHF

J gene: TRBJ1-2
D gene: .
clone size: .
V gene: TRBV9
CDR3 DNA: TGTGCCAGCAGCGTAGGTCCAGGATCAAACTATGGCTACACCTTC
CDR3 protein: CASSVGPGSNYGYTF

J gene: TRBJ1-4
D gene: .
clone size: .
V gene: TRBV25-1
CDR3 DNA: TGTGCCAGCAGGGAACTGACAGGAGAAAAACTGTTTTTT
CDR3 protein: CASRELTGEKLFF

J gene: TRBJ1-2
D gene: .
clone size: .
V gene: TRBV25-1
CDR3 DNA: TGTGCCAGCAGCGCCGGGGGGAGGGAGACCTTC
CDR3 protein: CASSAGGRETF

J gene: TRBJ2-3
D gene: .
clone size: .
V gene: TRBV7-3
CDR3 DNA: TGTGCCAGCGGTGATCAGGGGGGAAGGACGCAGTATTTT
CDR3 protein: CASGDQGGRTQYF

J gene: TRBJ2-5
D gene: TRBD2
clone size: .
V gene: TRBV28
CDR3 DNA: TGTGCCAGCAGGACTAGCGGGAGAGAGACCCAGTACTTC
CDR3 protein: CASRTSGRETQYF

J gene: TRBJ1-5
D gene: .
clone size: .
V gene: TRBV7-2
CDR3 DNA: TGTGCCAGCAGCTTAAGGAGGGGGGAACAGCCCCAGCATTTT
CDR3 protein: CASSLRRGEQPQHF

J gene: TRBJ2-2
D gene: .
clone size: .
V gene: TRBV19
CDR3 DNA: TGTGCCAGTAGAGTCTGGCGGGAGAACACCGGGGAGCTGTTTTTT
CDR3 protein: CASRVWRENTGELFF

J gene: TRBJ2-3
D gene: .
clone size: .
V gene: TRBV9
CDR3 DNA: TGTGCCAGCAGCGTAATCACAGATACGCAGTATTTT
CDR3 protein: CASSVITDTQYF

J gene: TRBJ1-3
D gene: TRBD1
clone size: .
V gene: TRBV11-3
CDR3 DNA: TGTGCCAGCAGCTTAGGCGCCAGGGGGAGGGGAAACACCATATATTTT
CDR3 protein: CASSLGARGRGNTIYF

J gene: TRBJ2-2
D gene: TRBD1
clone size: .
V gene: TRBV4-2
CDR3 DNA: TGTGCCAGCAGCCAACGGACAGGAAGCGTCGCCGGGGAGCTGTTTTTT
CDR3 protein: CASSQRTGSVAGELFF

J gene: TRBJ1-5
D gene: .
clone size: .
V gene: TRBV7-2
CDR3 DNA: TGTGCCAGCAGGCGTTTGGGTGAGCCCCAGCATTTT
CDR3 protein: CASRRLGEPQHF

J gene: TRBJ2-5
D gene: TRBD2
clone size: .
V gene: TRBV28
CDR3 DNA: TGTGCCAGCAGCCCCCCTGGGACTACTCTCCAAGAGACCCAGTACTTC
CDR3 protein: CASSPPGTTLQETQYF

J gene: TRBJ1-1
D gene: .
clone size: .
V gene: TRBV5-5
CDR3 DNA: TGTGCCAGCAGCCCCAGACGGGCGGGGTACACTGAAGCTTTCTTT
CDR3 protein: CASSPRRAGYTEAFF

J gene: TRBJ2-7
D gene: .
clone size: once
V gene: TRBV6-1
CDR3 DNA: TGTGCCAGCAGTGGGGGACTCCTCGTCCCCTACGAGCAGTACTTC
CDR3 protein: CASSGGLLVPYEQYF

J gene: TRBJ2-3
D gene: .
clone size: few
V gene: TRBV27
CDR3 DNA: TGTGCCAGCAGTCGCCAGGGGGTCGGAGCGGGAGGCACAGATACGCAGTATTTT
CDR3 protein: CASSRQGVGAGGTDTQYF

J gene: TRBJ2-7
D gene: .
clone size: .
V gene: TRBV7-9
CDR3 DNA: TGTGCCAGCTCCTACCGCGGCGTCCCCGAGCAGTACTTC
CDR3 protein: CASSYRGVPEQYF

J gene: TRBJ2-7
D gene: .
clone size: few
V gene: TRBV6-1
CDR3 DNA: TGTGCCAGCAGTGCCATGGCGGGGTATGCCTACGAGCAGTACTTC
CDR3 protein: CASSAMAGYAYEQYF

J gene: TRBJ2-3
D gene: TRBD2
clone size: .
V gene: TRBV5-1
CDR3 DNA: TGCGCCAGCAGCTCAGCGGGAGTCCCAGATACGCAGTATTTT
CDR3 protein: CASSSAGVPDTQYF

J gene: TRBJ1-2
D gene: .
clone size: .
V gene: TRBV29-1
CDR3 DNA: TGCAGCGTTCAACAGGGAGCTTACGATGGCTACACCTTC
CDR3 protein: CSVQQGAYDGYTF

J gene: TRBJ1-2
D gene: .
clone size: .
V gene: TRBV19
CDR3 DNA: TGTGCCAGTAGTATAGATTTAGTTGAAGAGAACTATGGCTACACCTTC
CDR3 protein: CASSIDLVEENYGYTF

J gene: TRBJ2-1
D gene: .
clone size: .
V gene: TRBV21-1
CDR3 DNA: TGTGCCAGCAGCAAAGCTAGAGCGCTGAGCTCCTACAATGAGCAGTTCTTC
CDR3 protein: CASSKARALSSYNEQFF

J gene: TRBJ2-1
D gene: TRBD2
clone size: .
V gene: TRBV7-2
CDR3 DNA: TGTGCCAGCAGCCCGCGGGGGGTAGCGGGGGACAATGAGCAGTTCTTC
CDR3 protein: CASSPRGVAGDNEQFF

J gene: TRBJ2-1
D gene: .
clone size: .
V gene: TRBV5-1
CDR3 DNA: TGCGCCAGCAGCCCCACCACTCCTTTCTACAATGAGCAGTTCTTC
CDR3 protein: CASSPTTPFYNEQFF

J gene: TRBJ1-5
D gene: .
clone size: .
V gene: TRBV5-1
CDR3 DNA: TGCGCCACCCCCCCCCACCCACAGGGCTACAATCAGCCCCAGCATTTT
CDR3 protein: CATPPHPQGYNQPQHF

J gene: TRBJ1-1
D gene: .
clone size: .
V gene: TRBV7-2
CDR3 DNA: TGTGCCAGCAGCTTAGATACGGACCGGGGAGCTTTCTTT
CDR3 protein: CASSLDTDRGAFF

J gene: TRBJ1-5
D gene: .
clone size: few
V gene: TRBV5-4
CDR3 DNA: TGTGCCAGCAGCCGAGTTCCGGGTCCGGCGGAGCCCCAGCATTTT
CDR3 protein: CASSRVPGPAEPQHF

J gene: TRBJ1-6
D gene: TRBD1
clone size: .
V gene: TRBV27
CDR3 DNA: TGTGCCAGCAGTTACTCGACAGGGCGTGGTTCACCCCTCCACTTT
CDR3 protein: CASSYSTGRGSPLHF

J gene: TRBJ2-2
D gene: TRBD1
clone size: .
V gene: TRBV11-2
CDR3 DNA: TGTGCCAGCAGCCTTTTGGACAGGGACTCCGGGGAGCTGTTTTTT
CDR3 protein: CASSLLDRDSGELFF

J gene: TRBJ2-3
D gene: .
clone size: .
V gene: TRBV10-3
CDR3 DNA: TGTGCCATCAGTGAGCGGGAGAACGGGCCCACCGGCACAGATACGCAGTATTTT
CDR3 protein: CAISERENGPTGTDTQYF

J gene: TRBJ1-2
D gene: TRBD1
clone size: .
V gene: TRBV4-3
CDR3 DNA: TGCGCCAGCAGTCCTCGGACAGGAGCGGATTATGGCTACACCTTC
CDR3 protein: CASSPRTGADYGYTF